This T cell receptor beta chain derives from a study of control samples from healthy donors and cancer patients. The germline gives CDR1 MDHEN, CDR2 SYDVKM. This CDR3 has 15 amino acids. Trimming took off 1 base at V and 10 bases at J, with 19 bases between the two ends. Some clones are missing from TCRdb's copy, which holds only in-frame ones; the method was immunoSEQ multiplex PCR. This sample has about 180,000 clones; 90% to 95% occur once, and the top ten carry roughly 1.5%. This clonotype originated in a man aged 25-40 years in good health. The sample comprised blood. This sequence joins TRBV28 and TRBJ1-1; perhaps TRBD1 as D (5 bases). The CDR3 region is CASSLFHRSSQVAFF. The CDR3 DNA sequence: TGTGCCAGCAGTTTATTTCACAGGTCATCTCAAGTAGCTTTCTTT.